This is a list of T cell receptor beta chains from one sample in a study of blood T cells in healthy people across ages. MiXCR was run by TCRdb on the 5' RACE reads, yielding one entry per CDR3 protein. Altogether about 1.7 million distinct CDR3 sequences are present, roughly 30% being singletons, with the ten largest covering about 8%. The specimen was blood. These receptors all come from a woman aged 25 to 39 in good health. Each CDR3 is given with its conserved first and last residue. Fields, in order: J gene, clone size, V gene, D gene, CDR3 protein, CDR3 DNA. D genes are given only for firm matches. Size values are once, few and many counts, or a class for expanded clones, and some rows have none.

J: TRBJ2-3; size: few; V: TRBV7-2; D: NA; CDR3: CASSFHWGTDITDTQYF; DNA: TGTGCCAGCAGCTTCCATTGGGGAACAGACATCACAGATACGCAGTATTTT
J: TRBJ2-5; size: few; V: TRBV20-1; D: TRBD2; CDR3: CSATRAGGSQETQYF; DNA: TGCAGTGCTACTCGAGCGGGGGGGTCCCAAGAGACCCAGTACTTC
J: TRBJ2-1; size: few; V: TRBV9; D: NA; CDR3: CASSVAYHNEQFF; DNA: TGTGCCAGCAGCGTAGCCTACCACAATGAGCAGTTCTTC
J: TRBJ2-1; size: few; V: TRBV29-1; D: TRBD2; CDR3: CSAREDSTNYNEQFF; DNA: TGCAGCGCCCGGGAGGACTCAACGAACTACAATGAGCAGTTCTTC
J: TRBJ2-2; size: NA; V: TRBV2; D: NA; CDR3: CATVTAPTGELFF; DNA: TGTGCCACGGTGACAGCCCCCACCGGGGAGCTGTTTTTT
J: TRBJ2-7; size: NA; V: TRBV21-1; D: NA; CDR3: CASSKALVWAYYEQYF; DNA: TGTGCCAGCAGCAAAGCCCTTGTATGGGCCTACTACGAGCAGTACTTC
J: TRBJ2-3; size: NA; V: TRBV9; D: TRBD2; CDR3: CASSVASGRPDTQYF; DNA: TGTGCCAGCAGCGTAGCTAGCGGGAGGCCAGATACGCAGTATTTT
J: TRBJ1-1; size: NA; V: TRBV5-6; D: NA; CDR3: CASEMGSPWTEAFF; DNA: TGTGCCAGCGAAATGGGGTCGCCGTGGACTGAAGCTTTCTTT
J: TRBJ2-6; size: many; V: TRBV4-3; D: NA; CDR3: CASSYLAGYSGANVLTF; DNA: TGCGCCAGCAGCTACCTGGCAGGCTACTCTGGGGCCAACGTCCTGACTTTC
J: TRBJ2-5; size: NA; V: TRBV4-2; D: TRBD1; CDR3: CASSQEEGGGETQYF; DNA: TGTGCCAGCAGCCAAGAAGAAGGGGGCGGGGAGACCCAGTACTTC
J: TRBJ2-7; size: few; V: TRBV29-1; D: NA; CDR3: CSVGSDSAWEYF; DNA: TGCAGCGTGGGATCTGACAGCGCATGGGAGTACTTC
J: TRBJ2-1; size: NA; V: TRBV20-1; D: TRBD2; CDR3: CSALTSGGYNEQFF; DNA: TGCAGTGCCTTGACCAGCGGGGGATACAATGAGCAGTTCTTC
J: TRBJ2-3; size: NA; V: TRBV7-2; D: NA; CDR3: CASSLALVSGGDTQYF; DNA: TGTGCCAGCAGCTTAGCGCTGGTAAGCGGCGGAGATACGCAGTATTTT
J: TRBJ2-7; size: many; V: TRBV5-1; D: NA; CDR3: CASSSSDEQYF; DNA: TGCGCCAGCAGCTCCTCAGACGAGCAGTACTTC
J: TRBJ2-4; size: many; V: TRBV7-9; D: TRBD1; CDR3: CASSAPGQGKNIQYF; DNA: TGTGCCAGCAGCGCACCCGGACAGGGAAAAAACATTCAGTACTTC
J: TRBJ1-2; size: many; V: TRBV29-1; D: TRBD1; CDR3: CSVEDRGQAYGYTF; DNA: TGCAGCGTTGAAGATCGGGGACAGGCATATGGCTACACCTTC
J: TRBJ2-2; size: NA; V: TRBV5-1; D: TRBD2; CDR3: CANRPTSGNTGELFF; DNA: TGCGCCAACAGGCCGACTAGCGGGAACACCGGGGAGCTGTTTTTT
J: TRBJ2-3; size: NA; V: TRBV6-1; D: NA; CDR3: CASRTAAGGTDTQYF; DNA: TGTGCCAGCAGGACGGCGGCAGGTGGCACAGATACGCAGTATTTT
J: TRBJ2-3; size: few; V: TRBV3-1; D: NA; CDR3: CASSQDLATDTQYF; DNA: TGCGCCAGCAGCCAAGATCTAGCCACAGATACGCAGTATTTT
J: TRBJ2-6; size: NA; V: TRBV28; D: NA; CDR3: CASRGNRVTKHSGANVLTF; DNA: TGTGCCAGCAGGGGAAACCGGGTCACGAAGCACTCTGGGGCCAACGTCCTGACTTTC
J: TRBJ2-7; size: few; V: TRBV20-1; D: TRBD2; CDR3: CSARDPAGGLNEQYF; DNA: TGCAGTGCTAGAGATCCAGCGGGGGGGCTTAACGAGCAGTACTTC
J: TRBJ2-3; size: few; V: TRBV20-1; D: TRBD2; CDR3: CSAPGTSGGYSLTDTQYF; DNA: TGCAGTGCGCCCGGGACTAGCGGGGGGTACTCACTCACAGATACGCAGTATTTT
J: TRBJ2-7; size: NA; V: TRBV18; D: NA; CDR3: CASVRASSYNEQYF; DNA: TGTGCCAGCGTAAGGGCTAGCTCCTACAATGAGCAGTACTTC
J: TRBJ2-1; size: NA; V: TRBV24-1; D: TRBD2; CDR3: CATRDSSGRALGEQFF; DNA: TGTGCCACCAGGGATTCTAGCGGGAGGGCCCTGGGTGAGCAGTTCTTC
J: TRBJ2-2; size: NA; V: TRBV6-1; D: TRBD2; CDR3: CASSDRDYTNTGELFF; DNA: TGTGCCAGCAGTGACCGGGACTATACGAACACCGGGGAGCTGTTTTTT
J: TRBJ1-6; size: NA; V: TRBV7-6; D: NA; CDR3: CSSSKQGPQNSPLHF; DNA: TGTTCCAGCAGCAAACAGGGCCCGCAAAATTCACCCCTCCACTTT
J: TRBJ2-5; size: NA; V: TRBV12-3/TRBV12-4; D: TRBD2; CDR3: CASSLRTSGAMEETQYF; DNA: TGTGCCAGCAGTTTAAGGACTAGCGGGGCAATGGAAGAGACCCAGTACTTC
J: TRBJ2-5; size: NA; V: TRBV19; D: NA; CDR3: CASSIRNQETQYF; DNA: TGTGCCAGTAGTATCCGAAACCAAGAGACCCAGTACTTC
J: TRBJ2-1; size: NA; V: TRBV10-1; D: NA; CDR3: CASSPNSYEQFF; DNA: TGCGCCAGCAGTCCGAACTCCTACGAGCAGTTCTTC
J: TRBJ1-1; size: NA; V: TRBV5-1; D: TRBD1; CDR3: CASSLARNRGGTEAFF; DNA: TGCGCCAGCAGCTTGGCTAGAAACAGGGGGGGTACTGAAGCTTTCTTT
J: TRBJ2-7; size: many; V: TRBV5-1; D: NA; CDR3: CASSSGSLLYEQYF; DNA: TGCGCCAGCAGTTCAGGCAGTCTTCTCTACGAGCAGTACTTC
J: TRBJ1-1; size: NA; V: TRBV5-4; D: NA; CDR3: CASSLASTSEAFF; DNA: TGTGCCAGCAGCTTGGCTTCTACGTCTGAAGCTTTCTTT
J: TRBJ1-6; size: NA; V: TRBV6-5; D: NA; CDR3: CASSDWGDNSPLHF; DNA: TGTGCCAGCAGTGACTGGGGGGATAATTCACCCCTCCACTTT